The T cell receptor beta chain described here comes from a study of T cell clusters in autoimmune cytopenias. The CDR3 length is 14 residues. Germline assignment: CDR1 LNHDA and CDR2 SQIVND (reference sequence). Each sample's input was around 250 ng genomic DNA, 30,000 to 45,000 genome equivalents. TRB was amplified by touch-down multiplex PCR, primer pools A and B combined. Reprocessing the multiplex PCR reads, TCRdb reports a single entry for every CDR3 protein and omits DNA. Its table lists 3,500 to 5,000 distinct CDR3 sequences. By frequency, this clonotype registers medium-sized. The sample was also reused in another study, on T cell repertoires in aging, cancer and after chemotherapy.

The sequenced sample was peripheral blood. This chain uses TRBV19 with TRBJ1-5; TCRdb indicates TRBD1, and absent DNA this call remains unverified. This receptor was obtained from a human donor in good health. The CDR3: CASSGTGGGQPQHF.